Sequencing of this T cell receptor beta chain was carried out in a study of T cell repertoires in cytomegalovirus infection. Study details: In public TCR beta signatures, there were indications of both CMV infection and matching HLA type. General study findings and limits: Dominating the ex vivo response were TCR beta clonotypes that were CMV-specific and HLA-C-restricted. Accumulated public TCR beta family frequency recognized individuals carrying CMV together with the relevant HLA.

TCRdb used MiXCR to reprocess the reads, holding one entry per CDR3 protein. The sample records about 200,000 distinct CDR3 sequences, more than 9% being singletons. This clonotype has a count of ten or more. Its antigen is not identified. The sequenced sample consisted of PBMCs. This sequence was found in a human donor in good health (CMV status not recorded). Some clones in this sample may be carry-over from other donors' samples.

As DNA, the CDR3 is TGCAGCGGAGGACCCGCGAACACCGGGGAGCTGTTTTTT. Protein: CSGGPANTGELFF. This chain links TRBV29-1 with TRBJ2-2; D ambiguous. V lost 7 bases and J lost 0, with 9 bases in between. The germline V gene encodes CDR1 SQVTM and CDR2 ANQGSEA. CDR3 size: 13 residues.